This entry lists 2 T cell receptor beta chains sequenced from one sample in a study of cytomegalovirus exposure and HLA in healthy donors. Some clones are missing from TCRdb's copy, which holds only in-frame ones; the method was immunoSEQ multiplex PCR. Among 150,000 to 170,000 clones, approximately 86% were seen once, and the ten largest hold around 20%. Sequencing used PBMCs. Receptor source: a man aged 18 to 30 in good health and CMV-seropositive.

The chain links TRBV5-6 to TRBJ2-7, with D perhaps TRBD1 (6 bases). This CDR3 has 17 residues. The germline V and J ends were trimmed by 4 bases and 0 bases, with 20 bases remaining between them. Germline lookup yields CDR1 SGHDT and CDR2 YYEEEE. The DNA for the CDR3 is TGTGCCAGCAGCCGCCTTGGGAAAGGGGGTCCCTCCTACGAGCAGTACTTC. Protein product: CASSRLGKGGPSYEQYF.

The gene calls are TRBV25-1 and TRBJ2-6; possibly TRBD1 for D (6 bases). This CDR3 is built from 17 residues. Trimming shortened V by 2 bases and J by 0 bases, and 11 bases separated the two germline ends. Germline assignment: CDR1 MGHDK and CDR2 SYGVNS. The CDR3 DNA follows: TGTGCCAGCAGTGAAGGGCAGGGGCACTCTGGGGCCAACGTCCTGACTTTC. Amino acid sequence: CASSEGQGHSGANVLTF.